This TCR beta chain emerged from a study of T-cell memory formation after mild COVID-19. TCRdb processed the 5' RACE reads anew with MiXCR; each CDR3 protein has one entry. The sample shows a few hundred thousand distinct CDR3 sequences, roughly a fifth of them seen only once. CDR1 is MNHEY and CDR2 is SVGAGI in the germline V gene. The CDR3 contains 13 residues. V was cut by 6 bases and J by 4 bases, with 11 bases left in between. The gene calls are TRBV6-5 and TRBJ2-3; D is unclear. This clonotype was obtained from a man younger than 35 who had mild COVID-19 (a few samples of this study predate the infection). Cell type and time point are not known. The source material was PBMCs or a T cell subset sorted from them (not recorded which). The CDR3 is CASRPLASDTQYF. Written as DNA, the CDR3 is TGTGCCAGCAGGCCTCTGGCTTCAGATACGCAGTATTTT.